This passage covers 32 T cell receptor beta chains from one sample sequenced in a study of shared clonotypes between healthy human individuals. TCRdb keeps only in-frame clones here, not all; method: immunoSEQ multiplex PCR. The sample holds some 2.1 million clones; 80% to 95% are singletons and the top ten take approximately 1.7%. Terminally differentiated effector memory CD45RA+ cells were left out of the naive CD8 fraction, which was CD45RO-negative and positively selected for CCR7. The specimen sequenced was naive CD8+ T cells from PBMCs. The receptors were sampled from a man in his late teens or twenties in good health. Some clones in this sample may be carry-over from other donors' samples.

In this sample, this clone turned up once. Other DNA sequences in the sample encode the same CDR3. V and J are TRBV5-1 and TRBJ2-1; 9 nucleotides agree with TRBD1. The CDR3 length is 15 residues. V dropped 4 bases and J dropped 4; count of bases not matched to a gene: 6. Germline V gives CDR1 SGHRS, CDR2 YFSETQ. As DNA, the CDR3 is TGCGCCAGCAGCATCGGACAGGGGAGTTACAATGAGCAGTTCTTC. Translated, it gives CASSIGQGSYNEQFF.

The chain is built from TRBV11-3 and TRBJ2-1; D possibly corresponds to TRBD2 (6 bases). The CDR3 has 16 residues. CDR1 and CDR2 (germline): SGHNT, YENEEA. Deletions cut 4 bases from V and 9 bases from J, with 22 bases between. In DNA form, the CDR3 reads TGTGCCAGCAGCTGGGAGGAGGGGATTAATTCCAGTGAGCAGTTCTTC. It specifies CASSWEEGINSSEQFF. The full variable domain, with the rest looked up from reference TRBV11-3 and TRBJ2-1, is EAGVVQSPRYKIIEKKQPVAFWCNPISGHNTLYWYLQNLGQGPELLIRYENEEAVDDSQLPKDRFSAERLKGVDSTLKIQPAELGDSAVYLCASSWEEGINSSEQFFGPGTRLTVL.

The chain recombines TRBV19 with TRBJ1-2; possible D gene TRBD1, 5 bases. CDR3 length: 13 residues. Germline CDR1 is LNHDA and CDR2 is SQIVND (reference sequence). V was shortened by 5 bases and J by 11 bases, with 18 bases between the two germline ends. Here the CDR3 reads CASSAPLEGRYTF. In DNA, the CDR3 is TGTGCCAGTAGTGCCCCGTTGGAGGGACGGTACACCTTC.

The V call is TRBV27, the J call TRBJ2-7, with D uncertain. The CDR3 loop spans 13 amino acids. Trimming cost V 7 bases and J 6 bases, with 16 bases left between them. CDR1 MNHEY and CDR2 SMNVEV come from the germline V gene (reference sequence). CDR3 sequence (DNA): TGTGCCAGCAAGCCCCTGGGTCCGGGCGAGCAGTACTTC. Protein sequence: CASKPLGPGEQYF.

The chain combines TRBV21-1 with TRBJ2-5; the table gives TRBD1 as D, unverified against the DNA. TRBV21-1 is shown as a pseudogene. CDR3 length: 14 amino acids. The DNA for the CDR3 is TGTGCCAGCACCCCTTATCTCCAGGGAGAGACCCAGTACTTC. Its protein product is CASTPYLQGETQYF.

The chain recombines TRBV21-1 with TRBJ2-1; TRBD1, the table's D call, was not compared with the DNA. TRBV21-1 is an annotated pseudogene. The CDR3 is made up of 13 amino acids. This CDR3 reads CASSPDRDNEQFF. The DNA for the CDR3 is TGTGCCAGCAGCCCGGACAGGGACAATGAGCAGTTCTTC.

V usage is TRBV6-6 and J usage is TRBJ1-2; TRBD1 might be the D (6 bases). The V end lost 5 bases, the J end lost 4 bases, and 17 bases lay between the germline ends. There are 15 residues in the CDR3. Germline V gene sequence: CDR1 MNHNY, CDR2 SVGAGI (reference sequence). The CDR3 protein is CASSDDRTLVYGYTF. The CDR3 DNA reads as TGTGCCAGCAGTGACGACAGGACCCTAGTCTATGGCTACACCTTC.

The V call is TRBV30, the J call TRBJ2-7; maybe TRBD1 (6 bases). The CDR3 contains 13 residues. V dropped 3 bases and J dropped 2 bases, with 11 bases sitting between them. Germline-derived CDR1 and CDR2 are GTSNPN and SVGIG (reference sequence). The CDR3 DNA reads TGTGCCTGGAGGGCCCAGGGGACCTACGAGCAGTACTTC. Its translation is CAWRAQGTYEQYF.

The chain has TRBV11-3 and TRBJ2-4; maybe TRBD2 (7 bases). V was clipped by 1 base and J by 2 bases, with 18 bases between them. This CDR3 comprises 18 residues. Germline CDR1 is SGHNT and CDR2 is YENEEA. The CDR3 loop reads CASSLGGGRAGSKNIQYF. The CDR3 DNA follows: TGTGCCAGCAGCTTAGGAGGGGGGAGGGCCGGGTCCAAAAACATTCAGTACTTC.

V gene TRBV6-5 combines with J gene TRBJ1-2, with D unresolved. This CDR3 has 13 amino acids. V was trimmed by 0 bases and J by 6 bases, leaving 8 bases between them. CDR1 is MNHEY, CDR2 SVGAGI, per germline. The CDR3 sequence is CASSYSRQNGYTF. Written as DNA, the CDR3 is TGTGCCAGCAGTTACTCGAGGCAGAATGGCTACACCTTC.

The chain couples TRBV15 to TRBJ1-2, with D tentatively TRBD1 (5 bases). There are 16 residues in the CDR3. Germline V gene sequence: CDR1 LNHNV, CDR2 YYDKDF (reference sequence). Trimming took 0 bases from V and 4 from J, leaving 15 bases between them. This CDR3 reads CATSRDRGEFGYGYTF. CDR3 in DNA: TGTGCCACCAGCAGAGATCGGGGGGAATTTGGCTATGGCTACACCTTC.

The V call is TRBV11-2, the J call TRBJ2-1, with 7 bases identical to TRBD2. The CDR3 totals 13 residues. Germline V gene data show CDR1 as SGHAT and CDR2 as FQNNGV. With 5 bases clipped from V and 8 bases from J, the junction kept 6 bases outside the gene matches. CDR3: CASSRIRGDEQFF. As DNA, the CDR3 is TGTGCCAGCAGCCGCATACGGGGGGATGAGCAGTTCTTC.

This clone was seen only once. The chain couples TRBV5-4 to TRBJ2-1; TRBD2 matches 12 bases. V trimming: 3 bases; J trimming: 9 bases; junction bases outside the gene matches: 4. Germline V gene sequence: CDR1 SGHNT, CDR2 YYREEE (reference sequence). This CDR3 is built from 14 residues. This CDR3 is CASSSLAGGGEQFF. The CDR3 DNA follows: TGTGCCAGCAGCTCGCTAGCGGGAGGGGGTGAGCAGTTCTTC.

This chain links TRBV27 with TRBJ2-2, with D possibly matching TRBD1 (5 bases). The CDR3 has 14 residues. CDR1 MNHEY and CDR2 SMNVEV come from the germline V gene (reference sequence). V lost 5 bases to trimming and J lost 6 bases, with 13 bases between them. This chain's CDR3 is CASSTIGVAGELFF. CDR3 in DNA: TGTGCCAGCAGTACTATAGGGGTGGCCGGGGAGCTGTTTTTT.

This chain links TRBV5-6 with TRBJ2-1; maybe TRBD2 (6 bases). The germline V gene has CDR1 SGHDT and CDR2 YYEEEE. This CDR3 contains 14 residues. V lost 4 bases and J 6 bases, leaving 14 bases between the germline ends. CDR3: CASSGGTPANEQFF. The CDR3 bases are TGTGCCAGCAGCGGCGGGACTCCAGCCAATGAGCAGTTCTTC.

The sample holds one count of this clone. The chain combines TRBV29-1 with TRBJ2-1; tentatively, D is TRBD1 (6 bases). The CDR3 spans 12 residues. Trimming stripped 6 bases from V and 6 bases from J, with 12 bases between. Germline CDR1 reads SQVTM; CDR2 reads ANQGSEA. CDR3: CSVLQGSNEQFF. CDR3 in DNA: TGCAGCGTATTACAGGGTTCCAATGAGCAGTTCTTC.

The gene calls are TRBV19 and TRBJ2-7; no clear D gene. The CDR3 covers 14 residues. The ends were cut back, 5 bases at V and 0 bases at J, with 11 bases in the middle. Germline CDR1 and CDR2: LNHDA and SQIVND (reference sequence). Here the CDR3 DNA reads TGTGCCAGTAGTCGAAGGTCGAGCTCCTACGAGCAGTACTTC. This sequence encodes CASSRRSSSYEQYF.

The table lists this clone with a count of one. The sample contains more than one DNA sequence encoding this CDR3. The chain joins TRBV25-1 to TRBJ2-2, with D uncertain. Germline V gene data show CDR1 as MGHDK and CDR2 as SYGVNS. The CDR3 covers 11 residues. V lost 5 bases and J 7 bases, leaving 5 bases between the germline ends. CDR3 coding DNA: TGTGCCAGCAGTCCCGGCGGGGAGCTGTTTTTT. Encoded protein: CASSPGGELFF.

This chain connects TRBV5-5 to TRBJ2-7; TRBD2 agrees at 7 bases. Germline V gene sequence: CDR1 SGHKS, CDR2 YYEKEE (reference sequence). The junction had 6 bases not matched to a gene; V was cut back by 1 base and J by 2 bases. The CDR3 sequence is 15 residues long. This CDR3 is CASSLYGRPPYEQYF. Written as DNA, the CDR3 is TGTGCCAGCAGCTTGTACGGGAGGCCCCCCTACGAGCAGTACTTC.

The genes are TRBV19 and TRBJ2-5, with 8 bases aligning to TRBD1. V was clipped by 6 bases and J by 4 bases; unmatched bases: 7. The CDR3 covers 14 residues. Germline values: CDR1 LNHDA, CDR2 SQIVND (reference sequence). In DNA form, the CDR3 reads TGTGCCAGTAGCCCAGCAGGGGGCGGAGAGACCCAGTACTTC. Its translation: CASSPAGGGETQYF.

The chain combines TRBV5-6 with TRBJ1-1; 7 nucleotides match TRBD1. CDR1 and CDR2 from the germline V gene are SGHDT and YYEEEE. V lost 0 bases and J lost 0; bases outside the gene matches: 2. The CDR3 loop spans 15 amino acids. CDR3 bases: TGTGCCAGCAGCTTGGGCGGGACAGTGAACACTGAAGCTTTCTTT. Protein: CASSLGGTVNTEAFF.

This clone is a singleton in its sample. V is TRBV28 and J is TRBJ2-5; TRBD2 matches at 8 bases. J was trimmed by 2 bases and V by 8 bases; bases with no gene match: 4. Per the germline V gene, CDR1 is MDHEN and CDR2 is SYDVKM. The CDR3 is made up of 13 amino acids. In DNA, the CDR3 is TGTGCCAGCGGCAGCGGGGGTCAAGAGACCCAGTACTTC. Translation: CASGSGGQETQYF. Complete variable domain (other parts from reference TRBV28 and TRBJ2-5): DVKVTQSSRYLVKRTGEKVFLECVQDMDHENMFWYRQDPGLGLRLIYFSYDVKMKEKGDIPEGYSVSREKKERFSLILESASTNQTSMYLCASGSGGQETQYFGPGTRLLVL.

This chain's CDR3 is CASSFYQRKNTGELFF. The CDR3 DNA sequence: TGTGCCAGCAGTTTTTACCAGCGCAAGAACACCGGGGAGCTGTTTTTT. The chain links TRBV28 to TRBJ2-2; no clear D gene. The V gene lost 3 bases and the J gene lost 1 base, with 12 bases spanning the gap. The CDR3 is made up of 16 amino acids. Germline assignment: CDR1 MDHEN and CDR2 SYDVKM.

This sequence joins TRBV13 and TRBJ2-1, with D possibly TRBD2 on 6 matching bases. The CDR3 is made up of 13 amino acids. Germline assignment: CDR1 PRHDT and CDR2 FYEKMQ (reference sequence). V was trimmed by 5 bases and J by 2 bases, leaving 7 bases between them. CDR3 amino acids: CASSRRAYNEQFF. The CDR3 DNA sequence: TGTGCCAGCAGCCGGAGGGCCTACAATGAGCAGTTCTTC.

V usage is TRBV5-6 and J usage is TRBJ1-4; the D gene is possibly TRBD1 (6 bases). The CDR3 totals 12 residues. V lost 6 bases and J 8 bases, leaving 11 bases between the germline ends. CDR1 is SGHDT, CDR2 YYEEEE, per germline. CDR3 protein: CASNLQGEKLFF. The DNA for the CDR3 is TGTGCCAGCAACCTACAGGGAGAAAAACTGTTTTTT.

CDR3: CASSPRGLAGGTRSYEQYF. CDR3 DNA sequence: TGTGCCAGTAGTCCCCGGGGACTAGCGGGAGGCACCCGCTCCTACGAGCAGTACTTC. The chain uses TRBV19 and TRBJ2-7, with 15 bases matching TRBD2. Germline V gene data show CDR1 as LNHDA and CDR2 as SQIVND (reference sequence). V trimming: 5 bases; J trimming: 0 bases; junction bases outside the gene matches: 11. The CDR3 is made up of 19 amino acids.

Concerning this clone itself: At the DNA level, this CDR3 is encoded by other sequences in the same sample as well. The chain has TRBV7-9 and TRBJ2-1, with 9 bases that match TRBD2. The germline V gene encodes CDR1 SEHNR and CDR2 FQNEAQ (reference sequence). Trimming at V came to 5 bases and at J to 1 base, leaving 3 bases not matched to a gene. The CDR3 totals 15 residues. CDR3 nucleotides: TGTGCCAGCAGCCCAACTAGCGGGTCCTACAATGAGCAGTTCTTC. Translation: CASSPTSGSYNEQFF.

On this clone itself: Other DNA sequences of this sample code for an identical CDR3. The chain recombines TRBV18 with TRBJ2-7; possibly TRBD2 for D (6 bases). The germline V and J ends were trimmed by 2 bases and 2 bases, with 10 bases remaining between them. This CDR3 is built from 14 residues. Per the germline V gene, CDR1 is KGHSH and CDR2 is LQKENI. For the CDR3, the DNA is TGTGCCAGCTCACCAGGTGGAGGGACCTACGAGCAGTACTTC. Translation gives CASSPGGGTYEQYF. Full variable domain (missing parts from reference TRBV18 and TRBJ2-7): NAGVMQNPRHLVRRRGQEARLRCSPMKGHSHVYWYRQLPEEGLKFMVYLQKENIIDESGMPKERFSAEFPKEGPSILRIQQVVRGDSAAYFCASSPGGGTYEQYFGPGTRLTVT.

V is TRBV27 and J is TRBJ2-6; TRBD1 is a possible D gene (5 bases). Germline CDR1 reads MNHEY; CDR2 reads SMNVEV (reference sequence). The CDR3 sequence is 16 residues long. V lost 6 bases, J lost 0 bases, and 12 bases lay in between. CDR3 sequence (DNA): TGTGCCAGCAGACCGACAGATTTCTCTGGGGCCAACGTCCTGACTTTC. Amino acids: CASRPTDFSGANVLTF.

CDR3 nucleotide sequence: TGTGCCAGCAGTCCCGGGGACAGGCTATACACTGAAGCTTTCTTT. Its protein product is CASSPGDRLYTEAFF. This chain joins TRBV28 and TRBJ1-1, with 8 positions matching TRBD1. V lost 5 bases, J lost 3 bases, and 8 bases stayed unmatched. Germline CDR1 MDHEN, CDR2 SYDVKM. The CDR3 contains 15 residues.

J is TRBJ1-5 and V is TRBV6-6, with D tentatively TRBD1 (6 bases). Germline V gives CDR1 MNHNY, CDR2 SVGAGI (reference sequence). Between the trimmed V and J ends, which lost 5 bases and 0 bases, there was a span of 11 bases. The CDR3 sequence is 15 residues long. CDR3 coding DNA: TGTGCCAGCAGTGAGCAGGGGAATAGCAATCAGCCCCAGCATTTT. Protein: CASSEQGNSNQPQHF.

This sequence joins TRBV21-1 and TRBJ2-7; the DNA was not compared with TRBD2, the D call given in the table. TRBV21-1 is labeled a pseudogene. This CDR3 has 20 residues. CDR3 nucleotide sequence: TGTGCCAGCAGGATTGGAACGGATACAATAGCGTATGAATTTTACGAGGAGCAGTACTTC. Translated: CASRIGTDTIAYEFYEEQYF.